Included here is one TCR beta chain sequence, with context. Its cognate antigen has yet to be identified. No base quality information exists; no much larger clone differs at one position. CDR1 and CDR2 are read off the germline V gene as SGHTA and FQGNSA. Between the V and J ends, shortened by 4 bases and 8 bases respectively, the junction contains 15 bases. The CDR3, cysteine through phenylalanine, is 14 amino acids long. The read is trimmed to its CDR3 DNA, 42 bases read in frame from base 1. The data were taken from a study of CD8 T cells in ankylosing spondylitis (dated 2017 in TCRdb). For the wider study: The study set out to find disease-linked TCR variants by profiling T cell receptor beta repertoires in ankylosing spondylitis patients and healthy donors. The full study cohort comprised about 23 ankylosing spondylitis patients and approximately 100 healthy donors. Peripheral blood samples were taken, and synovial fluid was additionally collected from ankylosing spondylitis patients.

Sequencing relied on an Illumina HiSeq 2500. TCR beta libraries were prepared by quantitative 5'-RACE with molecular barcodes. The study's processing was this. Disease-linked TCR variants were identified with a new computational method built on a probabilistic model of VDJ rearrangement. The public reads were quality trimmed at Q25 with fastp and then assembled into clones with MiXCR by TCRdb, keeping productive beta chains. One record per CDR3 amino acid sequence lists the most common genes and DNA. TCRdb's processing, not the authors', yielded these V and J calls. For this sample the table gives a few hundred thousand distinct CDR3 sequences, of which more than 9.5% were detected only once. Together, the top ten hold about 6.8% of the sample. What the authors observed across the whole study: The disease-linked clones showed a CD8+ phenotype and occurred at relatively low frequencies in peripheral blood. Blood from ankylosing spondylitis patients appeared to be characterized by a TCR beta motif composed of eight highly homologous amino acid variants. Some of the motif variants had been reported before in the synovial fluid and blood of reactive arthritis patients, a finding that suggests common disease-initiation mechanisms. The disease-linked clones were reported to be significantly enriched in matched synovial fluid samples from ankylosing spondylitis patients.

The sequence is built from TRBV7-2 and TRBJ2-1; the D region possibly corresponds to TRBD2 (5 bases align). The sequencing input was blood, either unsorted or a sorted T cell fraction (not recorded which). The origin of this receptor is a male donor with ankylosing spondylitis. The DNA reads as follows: TGTGCCAGCAGCTCGGGATTGGCCCGGGATGAGCAGTTCTTC. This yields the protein CASSSGLARDEQFF.